This entry lists 10 T cell receptor beta chains sequenced from one sample in a study of shared clonotypes between healthy human individuals. This table comes from immunoSEQ multiplex PCR, and its TCRdb copy is limited to in-frame clones, with some not included. This table holds 2.3 million or so clones, 93% found once. Sequences were obtained from naive CD4+ T cells from PBMCs. Noted subset: CD45RA+ positively selected. Every receptor here comes from a man younger than 30 in good health. Some clones in this sample may be carry-over from other donors' samples.

J is TRBJ2-3 and V is TRBV11-1; 8 nucleotides align to TRBD1. In germline, CDR1 is SGHAT, CDR2 FQDESV (reference sequence). V was clipped by 1 base and J by 3 bases; unmatched bases: 12. This CDR3 is 18 amino acids long. The CDR3: CASSLVGQGNGVTDTQYF. CDR3 bases: TGTGCCAGCAGCTTAGTAGGACAGGGTAATGGGGTGACAGATACGCAGTATTTT.

This chain joins TRBV15 and TRBJ1-2; D remains unclear. The germline CDR1 and CDR2 sequences are LNHNV and YYDKDF (reference sequence). Deletions cut 6 bases from V and 8 bases from J, with 25 bases between. This CDR3 comprises 16 residues. The CDR3 DNA follows: TGTGCCACCAGTACGTGGCTGAGTGGGGAGGCTCTCGGCTACACCTTC. As protein: CATSTWLSGEALGYTF. Full variable domain (rest looked up from reference TRBV15 and TRBJ1-2): DAMVIQNPRYQVTQFGKPVTLSCSQTLNHNVMYWYQQKSSQAPKLLFHYYDKDFNNEADTPDNFQSRRPNTSFCFLDIRSPGLGDTAMYLCATSTWLSGEALGYTFGSGTRLTVV.

J is TRBJ2-6 and V is TRBV5-4; D call uncertain. Germline V gene lookup returns CDR1 SGHNT and CDR2 YYREEE (reference sequence). CDR3 length: 16 residues. Trimming took off 4 bases at V and 4 bases at J, with 15 bases between the two ends. In nucleotides, the CDR3 is TGTGCCAGCAGCCCGCCGAGGAGCTCCGGGGCCAACGTCCTGACTTTC. It translates to CASSPPRSSGANVLTF.

The V call is TRBV19, the J call TRBJ1-2, with a weak D call TRBD1 (5 bases). V was trimmed by 7 bases and J by 4 bases, leaving 13 bases between them. The CDR3 spans 13 residues. CDR1 and CDR2 from the germline V gene are LNHDA and SQIVND (reference sequence). The CDR3 nucleotides read TGTGCCAGTACCGGGGGGAGCATCTATGGCTACACCTTC. Translated, it gives CASTGGSIYGYTF.

This clone has just one count. The chain recombines TRBV28 with TRBJ1-4; D is unclear. The CDR3 sequence is 14 residues long. CDR1 and CDR2 from the germline V gene are MDHEN and SYDVKM. Trimming stripped 4 bases from V and 2 bases from J, with 8 bases between. The CDR3, as DNA: TGTGCCAGCAGTTGGGGAGCCACTAATGAAAAACTGTTTTTT. This encodes CASSWGATNEKLFF.

CDR3 DNA: TGTGCCACCAGCAGAGATCGCTCTCCCGAGACTGAAGCTTTCTTT. It is translated as CATSRDRSPETEAFF. The V and J genes are TRBV15 and TRBJ1-1; no clear D gene. The germline gives CDR1 LNHNV, CDR2 YYDKDF (reference sequence). This CDR3 is 15 amino acids long. Trimming shortened V by 0 bases and J by 5 bases, and 13 bases separated the two germline ends. Combining the CDR3 with reference TRBV15 and TRBJ1-1 gives the whole variable domain DAMVIQNPRYQVTQFGKPVTLSCSQTLNHNVMYWYQQKSSQAPKLLFHYYDKDFNNEADTPDNFQSRRPNTSFCFLDIRSPGLGDTAMYLCATSRDRSPETEAFFGQGTRLTVV.

This chain links TRBV18 with TRBJ2-7; 8 positions agree with TRBD2. With 6 bases clipped from V and 3 bases from J, the junction kept 10 bases outside the gene matches. CDR3 length: 15 residues. The germline CDR1 and CDR2 sequences are KGHSH and LQKENI. The CDR3 spells CASSQTSSGNYEQYF. The CDR3 DNA sequence: TGTGCCAGCTCGCAGACGAGTAGCGGGAACTACGAGCAGTACTTC.

J is TRBJ2-1 and V is TRBV7-2; a possible D gene is TRBD1 (5 bases). Germline V gene data show CDR1 as SGHTA and CDR2 as FQGNSA. The CDR3 runs to 15 residues. V lost 5 bases to trimming and J lost 4 bases, with 15 bases between them. DNA of the CDR3: TGTGCCAGCAGCAAACAGGAGACTCATTACAATGAGCAGTTCTTC. It yields the protein CASSKQETHYNEQFF.

This clone occurred once. The gene calls are TRBV7-2 and TRBJ2-7; 7 bases align to TRBD1. In germline, CDR1 is SGHTA, CDR2 FQGNSA. The CDR3 contains 13 residues. With 4 bases clipped from V and 5 bases from J, the junction kept 5 bases outside the gene matches. Here the CDR3 DNA reads TGTGCCAGCAGCTACCGAGGGGGCCACGAGCAGTACTTC. It translates to CASSYRGGHEQYF.

This clone occurred once. This chain joins TRBV29-1 and TRBJ2-1; D gene ambiguous. The CDR3 consists of 16 residues. V shed 1 base and J shed 4 bases, with 17 bases lying between them. Per germline, CDR1 SQVTM and CDR2 ANQGSEA. The CDR3 region is CSVEGAPHGVYNEQFF. As DNA, the CDR3 is TGCAGCGTTGAAGGAGCGCCTCATGGAGTGTACAATGAGCAGTTCTTC.